The clone carrying this TCR beta chain was found a few times. The antigen is not known. Each of the CD4+ naive, central memory, regulatory and stem cell-like memory populations was sorted via CD45RO/CCR7/CD25/CD127/CD95/CD27. Every bit of the isolated RNA underwent reverse transcription, so sequencing read expressed TCRB transcripts. Method: immunoSEQ multiplex PCR; TCRdb's copy keeps in-frame clones and lacks some. The sample shows 300,000 to 400,000 clones, approximately 9.7% of them seen only once. The data originate from a study of beta chain features in type 1 diabetes. Points from the study as a whole: In every one of the four CD4+ subsets, TCRB CDR3s were moderately but significantly shorter in Type 1 diabetes patients. The VDJ junctions of type 1 diabetes patients carried fewer insertions and more deletions.

This receptor was obtained from a man between 25 and 39 years old with type 1 diabetes. The sequenced sample consisted of central memory CD4+ T cells from blood.

The CDR3 DNA sequence: TGTGCCAGCAGTTCGTCCGGGGATAATTCACCCCTCCACTTT. Translation: CASSSSGDNSPLHF. The chain links TRBV6-6 to TRBJ1-6; unclear D gene. V was clipped by 4 bases and J by 5 bases, with 9 bases between them. Germline V gives CDR1 MNHNY, CDR2 SVGAGI (reference sequence). The CDR3 covers 14 residues.